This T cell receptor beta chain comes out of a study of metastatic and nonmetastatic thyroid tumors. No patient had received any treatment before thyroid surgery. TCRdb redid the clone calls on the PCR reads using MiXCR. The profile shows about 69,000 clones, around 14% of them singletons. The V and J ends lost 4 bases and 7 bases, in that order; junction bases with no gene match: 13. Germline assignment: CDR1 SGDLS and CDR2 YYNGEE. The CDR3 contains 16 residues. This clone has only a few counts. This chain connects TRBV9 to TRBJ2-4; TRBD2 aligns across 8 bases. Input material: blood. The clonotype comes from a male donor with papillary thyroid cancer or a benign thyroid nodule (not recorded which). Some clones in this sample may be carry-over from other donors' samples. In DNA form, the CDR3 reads TGTGCCAGCAGCCCAGTGACGGGAGGGCCATGGAACATTCAGTACTTC. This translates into CASSPVTGGPWNIQYF.